The rows below give T cell receptor beta chains drawn from one sample of a study of shared clonotypes between healthy human individuals. Profiled with immunoSEQ multiplex PCR; TCRdb holds only in-frame clones, not every one. Among some 1,100,000 clones, 70% to 80% were seen once, and the ten largest hold about 0.52%. Sequenced input: memory CD4+ T cells from PBMCs. The receptors come from a man aged 18 to 30 in good health. Some clones in this sample may be carry-over from other donors' samples. Each CDR3 is given with its conserved first and last residue. Fields, in order: J gene, V gene, CDR3 protein.

TRBJ2-1	TRBV25-1	CASSESGGSYNEQFF
TRBJ2-3	TRBV7-9	CASTSAWEQRADTQYF
TRBJ2-7	TRBV7-9	CASSLEQDSYEQYF
TRBJ2-2	TRBV7-2	CASSSGLAGGPAGELFF
TRBJ2-1	TRBV7-9	CASTGASGRASVWNEQFF
TRBJ2-7	TRBV11-2	CASSLAGAYEQYF
TRBJ1-2	TRBV19	CASSLRGQNYGYTF
TRBJ1-5	TRBV4-2	CASSQETLNQPQHF
TRBJ1-5	TRBV19	CASNAEAGGSWGSQHF
TRBJ2-7	TRBV5-1	CASSSKPPFPGAGTYEQYF
TRBJ1-2	TRBV10-2	CASTDRGRASYGYTF
TRBJ2-7	TRBV28	CASRQPFLGRFSSSYEQYF
TRBJ2-1	TRBV9	CASSRLAGNNEQFF
TRBJ2-1	TRBV2	CASSASSGSYNEQFF
TRBJ2-1	TRBV6-5	CASSRYGGEQFF
TRBJ1-1	TRBV5-4	CASTLAGGKGNTEAFF
TRBJ2-7	TRBV11-2	CASSLNSGSYEQYF
TRBJ2-7	TRBV5-1	CASSLVAGSYEQYF
TRBJ2-7	TRBV28	CASRAPGQTRQYF
TRBJ1-4	TRBV4-1	CASSQGEQAFDGSRGKLFF
TRBJ2-5	TRBV7-2	CASSLGSAYQETQYF
TRBJ1-2	TRBV4-1	CASSQDLGQNYGYTF
TRBJ1-5	TRBV11-2	CASSLSSNQPQHF
TRBJ1-2	TRBV6-5	CASRQDQGRGYTF
TRBJ2-7	TRBV7-6	CASSAPDRAYEQYF
TRBJ1-3	TRBV7-2	CASSFSWGSSGNTIYF
TRBJ2-5	TRBV6-5	CASSSAQETQYF
TRBJ1-1	TRBV7-3	CASSPTGGANTEAFF
TRBJ1-5	TRBV6-1	CASSQNQPQHF
TRBJ1-1	TRBV7-3	CASSRDRATEAFF
TRBJ2-3	TRBV5-6	CASINRGDTQYF
TRBJ1-2	TRBV9	CASSVDPTADYGYTF
TRBJ1-2	TRBV10-3	CAISESATAYGYTF
TRBJ2-1	TRBV29-1	CSGLYTSGNEQFF
TRBJ1-3	TRBV5-1	CASSSTDGGDSGNTIYF
TRBJ2-2	TRBV6-1	CASSEQAGMNTGELFF
TRBJ2-5	TRBV2	CASSGLARETQYF
TRBJ1-2	TRBV7-9	CASSPHRAYGYTF
TRBJ1-1	TRBV5-1	CASSLSATATEAFF
TRBJ2-1	TRBV27	CASSLAQDRGRNEQFF
TRBJ2-6	TRBV7-2	CASSAQGSGANVLTF
TRBJ2-5	TRBV7-3	CASSLGSGETQYF
TRBJ1-1	TRBV21-1	CASSKWVHTEAFF